Following are 15 T cell receptor beta chains from one sample sequenced in a study of HIV-infected patients and healthy controls. No cell fractionation was done, so the repertoire covers all unsorted peripheral blood T cells. Alpha and beta constant-region primers primed reverse transcription of around 500 ng RNA. Alpha and beta chain libraries were made separately by chain-specific third strand synthesis with multiplexing indices. TCRdb called the 5' RACE reads again in MiXCR, with one record for every CDR3 protein. Counted here are about 7,800 distinct CDR3 sequences, over 5% occurring once; the ten biggest clones make up 22%. The sample was blood, taken before antiretroviral therapy. These TCRs come from an adult with HIV infection.

This clonotype is medium-sized. The chain combines TRBV11-2 with TRBJ1-2, with a weak D call TRBD1 (6 bases). The CDR3 runs 15 residues. Germline V gene sequence: CDR1 SGHAT, CDR2 FQNNGV. V lost 0 bases to trimming and J lost 0 bases, with 8 bases between them. The CDR3 region has the DNA TGTGCCAGCAGCTTAGATCCAGGGGCTAACTATGGCTACACCTTC. Residues: CASSLDPGANYGYTF.

There are many counts of this clonotype. This chain connects TRBV7-9 to TRBJ1-4, with TRBD1 matching 8 bases. CDR3 length: 16 residues. The ends lost 7 bases at V and 3 bases at J; junction bases unmatched: 10. The germline gives CDR1 SEHNR, CDR2 FQNEAQ (reference sequence). CDR3 residues: CASNNRGRSSNEKLFF. In DNA, the CDR3 is TGTGCCAGCAACAACAGGGGGAGAAGCTCTAATGAAAAACTGTTTTTT.

This clonotype was counted at least ten times. This sequence joins TRBV7-8 and TRBJ2-7; perhaps TRBD1 as D (6 bases). CDR1 and CDR2 (germline): SGHVS, FQNEAQ. With 5 bases removed from V and 3 bases from J, the gap between germline ends came to 17 bases. CDR3 length equals 15 residues. DNA of the CDR3: TGTGCCAGCAGCCTCCGGACAGAGGGGAGCTACGAGCAGTACGTC. It translates to CASSLRTEGSYEQYV.

This clonotype is deemed medium-sized (0.01 to 0.1%). V usage is TRBV12-3 or TRBV12-4 and J usage is TRBJ1-2, with a possible D match to TRBD1 (5 bases). The CDR3 has 12 amino acids. The V end was cut by 8 bases, the J end by 11 bases, with 18 bases between. The CDR3 nucleotides are TGTGCCAGCCTTACACCGGGACTCTTTTACACCTTC. Its protein product is CASLTPGLFYTF.

This clonotype rates as medium-sized. This chain links TRBV7-3 with TRBJ1-1; TRBD1 matches at 8 bases. Germline V gene sequence: CDR1 SGHTA, CDR2 FQGTGA. Germline trimming cut 6 bases from V and 5 bases from J; bases unmatched to any gene: 11. This CDR3 spans 15 amino acids. CDR3 sequence: CASSLDRVEYTEAFF. The DNA of the CDR3 is TGTGCCAGCAGTCTGGACAGGGTAGAGTATACTGAAGCTTTCTTT.

The chain recombines TRBV27 with TRBJ1-1, with D perhaps matching TRBD1 (5 bases). This CDR3 has 18 amino acids. Germline V gives CDR1 MNHEY, CDR2 SMNVEV (reference sequence). V was shortened by 3 bases and J by 1 base, with 21 bases between the two germline ends. The CDR3 DNA reads TGTGCCAGCAGTTTTGTCCCAGTCTTGGGGGAGTCGAACACTGAAGCTTTCTTT. Residues: CASSFVPVLGESNTEAFF.

In its sample, this clonotype ranks as medium-sized. This sequence joins TRBV7-9 and TRBJ2-1; D perhaps matches TRBD2 (5 bases). The V end lost 1 base, the J end lost 0 bases, and 13 bases lay between the germline ends. Germline V CDR1 and CDR2: SEHNR, FQNEAQ (reference sequence). This CDR3 region has 17 residues. In DNA form, the CDR3 reads TGTGCCAGCAGCTTAGATGGAGGTTTCAGCTCCTACAATGAGCAGTTCTTC. Encoded protein: CASSLDGGFSSYNEQFF.

By share of the sample, this clonotype is medium-sized. This chain uses TRBV10-2 with TRBJ2-2; 9 bases fit TRBD2. Trimming removed 3 bases from V and 0 bases from J; junction bases left unmatched: 11. CDR3 length: 19 amino acids. The germline gives CDR1 WSHSY, CDR2 SAAADI. CDR3 nucleotides: TGCGCCAGCAGTGATCCTGAGGGTAGCGGGGGACCGAACACCGGGGAGCTGTTTTTT. Its protein product is CASSDPEGSGGPNTGELFF.

This clonotype was observed a few times. V usage is TRBV5-5 and J usage is TRBJ2-1; D might be TRBD2 (5 bases). The CDR3 totals 13 residues. V lost 0 bases, J lost 7 bases, and 8 bases lay in between. CDR1 is SGHKS and CDR2 is YYEKEE in the germline V gene (reference sequence). CDR3: CASSLVPGNEQFF. The CDR3 DNA reads as TGTGCCAGCAGCTTGGTGCCGGGAAATGAGCAGTTCTTC.

By share, this clonotype counts as medium-sized (0.01 to 0.1%). This chain uses TRBV27 with TRBJ2-3, with D possibly matching TRBD2 (5 bases). The germline V gene has CDR1 MNHEY and CDR2 SMNVEV (reference sequence). V was cut by 5 bases and J by 9 bases, with 15 bases left in between. CDR3 length equals 13 residues. In nucleotides, the CDR3 is TGTGCCAGCAGTCCGAGGACTCCACCCACGCAGTATTTT. This sequence encodes CASSPRTPPTQYF.

The gene calls are TRBV14 and TRBJ1-1, with D possibly being TRBD1 (5 bases). The CDR3 has 15 residues. V lost 0 bases, J lost 3 bases, and 11 bases lay in between. Germline assignment: CDR1 SGHDN and CDR2 FVKESK. The CDR3 here is CASSQDAGVYTEAFF. In DNA, the CDR3 is TGTGCCAGCAGCCAAGATGCGGGGGTCTACACTGAAGCTTTCTTT.

In this sample, this clonotype is medium-sized (0.01 to 0.1%). J is TRBJ2-5 and V is TRBV9; 7 bases line up with TRBD1. Germline values: CDR1 SGDLS, CDR2 YYNGEE. The CDR3 is 16 residues long. V trimming: 2 bases; J trimming: 2 bases; junction bases outside the gene matches: 9. The DNA for the CDR3 is TGTGCCAGCAGCGTGGCCCCGGGGACAGAGCAAGAGACCCAGTACTTC. Its protein product is CASSVAPGTEQETQYF.

This chain connects TRBV6-2 or TRBV6-3 to TRBJ1-6; unclear D gene. The CDR3 runs to 13 residues. Germline V gene data show CDR1 as MNHEY and CDR2 as SVGEGT. V gave up 7 bases and J gave up 13 bases, with 17 bases separating them. The CDR3 region is CASTSSKILPLHF. The CDR3 DNA sequence: TGTGCCAGCACCTCCTCGAAGATACTTCCCCTCCACTTT.

The table lists this clonotype with a few counts. This rearrangement joins TRBV6-5 to TRBJ2-3, with a weak D call TRBD2 (6 bases). Trimming shortened V by 7 bases and J by 2 bases, and 16 bases separated the two germline ends. From germline, CDR1 is MNHEY and CDR2 SVGAGI. The CDR3 runs 15 residues. This CDR3 is CASMDFAGTTDTQYF. CDR3 sequence (DNA): TGTGCCAGCATGGATTTTGCGGGGACCACAGATACGCAGTATTTT.

This clonotype was seen at least ten times. J is TRBJ2-1 and V is TRBV7-3; 14 nucleotides line up with TRBD2. Germline V gene sequence: CDR1 SGHTA, CDR2 FQGTGA. Trimming took 5 bases from V and 10 from J; bases not matched to a gene: 10. This CDR3 comprises 16 residues. The CDR3: CASSRTSGGTPPEQFF. In DNA form, the CDR3 reads TGTGCCAGCAGCCGGACTAGCGGGGGGACCCCACCGGAGCAGTTCTTC.